These 17 T cell receptor beta chains were sequenced from one sample in a study of cytomegalovirus exposure and HLA in healthy donors (dated 2017 in TCRdb). Libraries were built with the immunoSEQ multiplex PCR assay. For the multiplex PCR, a mixture combining 60 forward primers for TCR Vbeta segments and 13 reverse primers for TCR Jbeta segments was used. This immuneACCESS table, as held by TCRdb, lists in-frame sequences with V and J called but not all clones. Of the missing ones, under half trace to an unresolved V gene in checked studies; the others have no known cause. Here the sample has approximately 120,000 clones; about three quarters occur a single time. The top ten hold less than 15% of the sample. Source material: PBMCs. Receptors originate from a woman aged 55-70 years in good health and CMV-seropositive.

The gene calls are TRBV7-2 and TRBJ1-2, with no clear D. The length of the CDR3 is 13 residues. The V end lost 5 bases, the J end lost 0 bases, and 7 bases lay between the germline ends. The germline gives CDR1 SGHTA, CDR2 FQGNSA. The CDR3 loop is CASSLPPNYGYTF. The CDR3 DNA sequence: TGTGCCAGCAGCCTCCCCCCTAACTATGGCTACACCTTC. Using reference TRBV7-2 and TRBJ1-2 for the parts outside the CDR3, the full variable domain is GAGVSQSPSNKVTEKGKDVELRCDPISGHTALYWYRQSLGQGLEFLIYFQGNSAPDKSGLPSDRFSAERTGGSVSTLTIQRTQQEDSAVYLCASSLPPNYGYTFGSGTRLTVV.

This clone was detected only once. The chain joins TRBV28 to TRBJ1-2, with 7 bases fitting TRBD1. The CDR3 runs to 13 residues. V was pared by 5 bases and J by 7 bases, with 7 bases of the junction left unmatched. Looked up from germline, CDR1 is MDHEN and CDR2 is SYDVKM. The CDR3 sequence is CASSPDRVGGYTF. DNA of the CDR3: TGTGCCAGCAGTCCTGACAGGGTTGGTGGCTACACCTTC.

The J gene is TRBJ2-2, the V gene TRBV9; D gene uncertain. The CDR3 is 14 residues long. Germline-derived CDR1 and CDR2 are SGDLS and YYNGEE. Trimming cost V 2 bases and J 3 bases, with 8 bases left between them. CDR3 nucleotide sequence: TGTGCCAGCAGCGTGAGTCAGGACACCGGGGAGCTGTTTTTT. Protein sequence: CASSVSQDTGELFF.

This clone is a singleton in its sample. The V and J genes are TRBV18 and TRBJ2-1, with a tentative D call TRBD2 (5 bases). CDR1 KGHSH and CDR2 LQKENI come from the germline V gene. V shed 4 bases and J shed 3 bases, with 13 bases lying between them. The CDR3 runs to 15 residues. CDR3 in amino acids: CASSQSEADYNEQFF. CDR3 nucleotide sequence: TGTGCCAGCTCACAGTCTGAAGCGGACTACAATGAGCAGTTCTTC. Based on the CDR3 plus reference TRBV18 and TRBJ2-1, the full variable domain is NAGVMQNPRHLVRRRGQEARLRCSPMKGHSHVYWYRQLPEEGLKFMVYLQKENIIDESGMPKERFSAEFPKEGPSILRIQQVVRGDSAAYFCASSQSEADYNEQFFGPGTRLTVL.

The chain recombines TRBV11-2 with TRBJ2-5; TRBD1 matches 8 bases. The junction had 10 bases not matched to a gene; V was cut back by 4 bases and J by 12 bases. This CDR3 comprises 13 residues. Germline CDR1 and CDR2: SGHAT and FQNNGV. The CDR3 DNA reads as TGTGCCAGCAGCTCTACGACAGGGGTTCTTAAGTACTTC. This codes for CASSSTTGVLKYF.

The chain is built from TRBV30 and TRBJ2-1; tentative D call: TRBD2 (5 bases). CDR1 and CDR2 from the germline V gene are GTSNPN and SVGIG (reference sequence). Trimming removed 2 bases from V and 4 bases from J, with 15 bases in between. The CDR3 covers 15 residues. CDR3 nucleotides: TGTGCCTGGAGTCCTCCCGGACTGGTTTACAATGAGCAGTTCTTC. Translating it yields CAWSPPGLVYNEQFF.

This sequence joins TRBV7-2 and TRBJ2-7, with 9 bases lining up with TRBD1. The junction had 11 bases not matched to a gene; V was cut back by 5 bases and J by 3 bases. Per the germline V gene, CDR1 is SGHTA and CDR2 is FQGNSA. The CDR3 contains 16 residues. The CDR3 is CASSRGQGQGLYEQYF. As DNA, the CDR3 is TGTGCCAGCAGCCGAGGCCAGGGACAGGGCCTCTACGAGCAGTACTTC.

The genes are TRBV7-2 and TRBJ1-5; a weak D match, TRBD1 (6 bases). V lost 5 bases and J 2 bases, leaving 16 bases between the germline ends. Germline V lookup: CDR1 SGHTA, CDR2 FQGNSA. The CDR3 totals 16 residues. CDR3 DNA: TGTGCCAGCAGCCCCCCGACAGGTCGGGGCAATCAGCCCCAGCATTTT. Its protein product is CASSPPTGRGNQPQHF.

The chain joins TRBV21-1 to TRBJ2-3; no DNA check was done on the table's D call, TRBD2. TRBV21-1 is a documented pseudogene. The CDR3 is made up of 16 amino acids. In DNA form, the CDR3 reads TGTGCCAGCCCATCTGACTACCTCTCCGGTACAGATACGCAGTATTTT. Translating gives CASPSDYLSGTDTQYF.

This clone showed up just a few times. V gene TRBV5-1 combines with J gene TRBJ2-5, with a possible D match to TRBD1 (7 bases). This CDR3 has 15 amino acids. V was cut by 2 bases and J by 5 bases, with 16 bases left in between. Germline V CDR1 and CDR2: SGHRS, YFSETQ. CDR3 sequence (DNA): TGCGCCAGCAGCTTTTCCCGGCGGGACAGCGAGACCCAGTACTTC. It encodes CASSFSRRDSETQYF. Drawing the rest from reference TRBV5-1 and TRBJ2-5, the complete variable domain is KAGVTQTPRYLIKTRGQQVTLSCSPISGHRSVSWYQQTPGQGLQFLFEYFSETQRNKGNFPGRFSGRQFSNSRSEMNVSTLELGDSALYLCASSFSRRDSETQYFGPGTRLLVL.

The chain has TRBV7-3 and TRBJ2-1; 7 bases are a match to TRBD1. Trimming removed 5 bases from V and 9 bases from J; junction bases left unmatched: 13. Per the germline V gene, CDR1 is SGHTA and CDR2 is FQGTGA. This CDR3 contains 15 residues. CDR3 residues: CASSPRQGLLGEQFF. In nucleotides, the CDR3 is TGTGCCAGCAGCCCCCGACAGGGTTTACTGGGTGAGCAGTTCTTC. Variable domain in full (rest from reference TRBV7-3 and TRBJ2-1): GAGVSQTPSNKVTEKGKYVELRCDPISGHTALYWYRQSLGQGPEFLIYFQGTGAADDSGLPNDRFFAVRPEGSVSTLKIQRTERGDSAVYLCASSPRQGLLGEQFFGPGTRLTVL.

Only a few counts were recorded for this clone. The chain has TRBV19 and TRBJ1-6; 8 bases map to TRBD1. Germline V lookup: CDR1 LNHDA, CDR2 SQIVND (reference sequence). The J segment lost 10 bases and the V segment lost 6 bases, leaving 20 bases of the junction unmatched. The CDR3 is made up of 18 amino acids. CDR3 protein: CASSLRGTGALRESPLHF. CDR3 nucleotides: TGTGCCAGTAGCCTGAGAGGGACAGGAGCCCTTCGTGAATCACCCCTCCACTTT.

This clone appeared a single time. This chain connects TRBV6-6 to TRBJ2-6; the D gene is possibly TRBD1 (6 bases). Germline V gene lookup returns CDR1 MNHNY and CDR2 SVGAGI (reference sequence). CDR3 length equals 16 residues. V shed 4 bases and J shed 1 base, with 11 bases lying between them. CDR3 coding DNA: TGTGCCAGCAGTTTTACAGGGTATTCTGGGGCCAACGTCCTGACTTTC. Translation: CASSFTGYSGANVLTF.

The CDR3 region is CASSQDRGLAGQTSSYEQYF. In DNA form, the CDR3 reads TGCGCCAGCAGCCAAGATAGGGGACTAGCGGGGCAGACAAGCTCCTACGAGCAGTACTTC. J is TRBJ2-7 and V is TRBV4-3, with 13 bases identical to TRBD2. The J segment lost 0 bases and the V segment lost 0 bases, leaving 11 bases of the junction unmatched. The CDR3 sequence is 20 residues long. The V gene's germline CDR1 is LGHNA and CDR2 YSLEER.

Only one count was recorded for this clone. This chain connects TRBV5-8 to TRBJ1-2; D gene unclear. The CDR3 extends over 16 amino acids. V was shortened by 1 base and J by 5 bases, with 18 bases between the two germline ends. The germline CDR1 and CDR2 sequences are SGHTS and YDEGEE. In nucleotides, the CDR3 is TGTGCCAGCAGCTTGAGGCAGATTGGCGGAGGGTATGGCTACACCTTC. It yields the protein CASSLRQIGGGYGYTF.

The chain uses TRBV27 and TRBJ2-5; 7 nucleotides match TRBD1. The V gene end was trimmed by 6 bases and the J gene end by 2 bases; junction bases not matched to a gene: 9. CDR1 and CDR2 (germline): MNHEY, SMNVEV (reference sequence). The CDR3 is made up of 15 amino acids. The CDR3 DNA reads as TGTGCCAGCAGCCTTAGGGACAGATTACAAGAGACCCAGTACTTC. Its protein is CASSLRDRLQETQYF.

V and J are TRBV18 and TRBJ2-5, with D possibly being TRBD2 (5 bases). The V gene lost 3 bases and the J gene lost 5 bases, with 16 bases spanning the gap. From germline, CDR1 is KGHSH and CDR2 LQKENI. The CDR3 spans 15 residues. As DNA, the CDR3 is TGTGCCAGCTCACCTTTGGACGGAGGCGGGGAGACCCAGTACTTC. Amino acids: CASSPLDGGGETQYF.